The clone carrying this TCR beta chain has just a few counts. Its antigen is unknown. Using unique molecular identifiers, the investigators prepared the TCRbeta library. MiXCR, applied by TCRdb to the PCR reads, yields one record per CDR3 protein. Here the sample spans about a million distinct CDR3 sequences, about 29% being singletons. The source of the sample is a study of T-cell reconstitution after alpha-beta-depleted transplantation in children. General study results and limits: By about two months after transplant, alpha-beta T cells reportedly arose from several hundred graft clones that had expanded. Surviving recipient T cells and intrathymic progenitors accounted for some patients' high TCRbeta diversity at day 60.

The material was PBMCs, mostly from graft donor cells, obtained 360 days after TCRalphabeta/CD19-depleted stem cell transplant. The receptor's source is a boy under three years old who had a stem cell transplant for SCID, so the T cells may come from the graft donor.

This chain's CDR3 is CASSQGGSGSYEQYF. CDR3 coding DNA: TGTGCCAGCAGCCAAGGGGGCTCGGGCTCCTACGAGCAGTACTTC. The rearrangement links TRBV4-2 to TRBJ2-7; tentative D call: TRBD1 (5 bases). CDR1 LGHNA and CDR2 YNFKEQ come from the germline V gene. V lost 1 base and J lost 0, with 10 bases in between. The CDR3 is 15 residues long.